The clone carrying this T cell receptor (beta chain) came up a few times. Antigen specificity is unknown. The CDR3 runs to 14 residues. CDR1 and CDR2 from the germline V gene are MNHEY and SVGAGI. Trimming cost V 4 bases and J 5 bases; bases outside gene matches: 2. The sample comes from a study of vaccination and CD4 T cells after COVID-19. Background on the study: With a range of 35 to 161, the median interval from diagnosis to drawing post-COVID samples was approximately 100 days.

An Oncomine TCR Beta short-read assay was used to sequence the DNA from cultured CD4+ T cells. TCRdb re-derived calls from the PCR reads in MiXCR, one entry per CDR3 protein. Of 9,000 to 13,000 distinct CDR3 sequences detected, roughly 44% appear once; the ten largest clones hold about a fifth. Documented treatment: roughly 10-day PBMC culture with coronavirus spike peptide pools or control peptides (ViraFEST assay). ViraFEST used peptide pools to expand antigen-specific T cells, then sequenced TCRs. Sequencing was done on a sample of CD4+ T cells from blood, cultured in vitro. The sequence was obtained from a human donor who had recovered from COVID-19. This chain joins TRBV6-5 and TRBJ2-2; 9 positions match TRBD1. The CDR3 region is CASSWDRVTGELFF. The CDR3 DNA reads TGTGCCAGCAGTTGGGACAGGGTAACCGGGGAGCTGTTTTTT.